Each of the 18 T cell receptor beta chains below was sequenced from the same sample in a study of T-cell memory formation after mild COVID-19. Using its own MiXCR run on the 5' RACE reads, TCRdb lists one record per CDR3 protein. The table lists 290,000 or so distinct CDR3 sequences, roughly 21% of them singletons. Sequenced material: PBMCs or a T cell subset sorted from them (not recorded which). These receptor sequences come from a man aged 18 to 29 who had mild COVID-19 (a few samples of this study predate the infection). Cell type and time point are not known.

The chain employs TRBV10-2 and TRBJ2-5; D gene unclear. V shed 10 bases and J shed 5 bases, with 17 bases lying between them. From germline, CDR1 is WSHSY and CDR2 SAAADI. CDR3 length equals 13 residues. The CDR3 region has the DNA TGCGCCACCTCGAGAGGCCACCGGGAGACCCAGTACTTC. This sequence encodes CATSRGHRETQYF.

This chain uses TRBV29-1 with TRBJ1-1, with 7 bases lining up with TRBD1. Germline trimming cut 6 bases from V and 0 bases from J; bases unmatched to any gene: 7. The CDR3 has 14 residues. Germline-derived CDR1 and CDR2 are SQVTM and ANQGSEA. The CDR3 reads CSVPGQPMNTEAFF. The CDR3 DNA follows: TGCAGCGTGCCGGGACAGCCGATGAACACTGAAGCTTTCTTT.

J is TRBJ1-2 and V is TRBV9; TRBD1 is a possible D gene (5 bases). The germline CDR1 and CDR2 sequences are SGDLS and YYNGEE. Trimming cost V 0 bases and J 4 bases, with 10 bases left between them. This CDR3 is built from 14 residues. As DNA, the CDR3 is TGTGCCAGCAGCGTAGAGTCCGGGGCCTATGGCTACACCTTC. Translated: CASSVESGAYGYTF. Full variable domain (outside the CDR3, taken from reference TRBV9 and TRBJ1-2): DSGVTQTPKHLITATGQRVTLRCSPRSGDLSVYWYQQSLDQGLQFLIQYYNGEERAKGNILERFSAQQFPDLHSELNLSSLELGDSALYFCASSVESGAYGYTFGSGTRLTVV.

The chain uses TRBV6-1 and TRBJ1-2; 7 positions agree with TRBD1. CDR1 and CDR2 from the germline V gene are MNHNS and SASEGT. The V gene end was trimmed by 10 bases and the J gene end by 7 bases; junction bases not matched to a gene: 6. The CDR3 spans 11 residues. This CDR3 reads CATQGEGGYTF. CDR3 coding DNA: TGTGCCACCCAGGGGGAGGGTGGCTACACCTTC.

This clonotype was seen only once. V and J are TRBV11-3 and TRBJ2-3; possibly TRBD2 for D (5 bases). V was trimmed by 1 base and J by 0 bases, leaving 14 bases between them. The CDR3 contains 17 residues. CDR1 SGHNT and CDR2 YENEEA come from the germline V gene. The CDR3: CASSLGRGGHSTDTQYF. CDR3 sequence (DNA): TGTGCCAGCAGCTTAGGGCGAGGAGGCCATAGCACAGATACGCAGTATTTT.

The chain recombines TRBV20-1 with TRBJ2-7; no clear D. V was shortened by 8 bases and J by 6 bases, with 20 bases between the two germline ends. CDR1 is DFQATT, CDR2 SNEGSKA, per germline (reference sequence). The CDR3 totals 13 residues. CDR3 amino acids: CSSKKFNAGEQYF. DNA for the CDR3: TGCAGTTCCAAAAAATTCAACGCCGGCGAGCAGTACTTC.

This chain connects TRBV12-3 or TRBV12-4 to TRBJ1-5; 7 positions agree with TRBD1. The CDR3 covers 13 residues. V gave up 8 bases and J gave up 2 bases; unmatched junction bases: 3. CDR3 region: CASAGQGNQPQHF. The CDR3 DNA is TGTGCCAGCGCCGGACAGGGCAATCAGCCCCAGCATTTT.

The chain joins TRBV21-1 to TRBJ1-1; TRBD1, the table's D call, was not compared with the DNA. TRBV21-1 is marked as a pseudogene. This CDR3 has 17 residues. Written as DNA, the CDR3 is TGTGCCAGCAGCAAAACGCTATCCGGGACGACGAACACTGAAGCTTTCTTT. Translated: CASSKTLSGTTNTEAFF.

The V gene is TRBV7-2, the J gene TRBJ2-1; D ambiguous. This CDR3 has 12 amino acids. Trimming stripped 3 bases from V and 7 bases from J, with 7 bases between. Germline V gene lookup returns CDR1 SGHTA and CDR2 FQGNSA. For the CDR3, the DNA is TGTGCCAGCAGCTTCCCCCGTAATGAGCAGTTCTTC. This sequence encodes CASSFPRNEQFF.

This clonotype has just a few counts. The chain is built from TRBV12-3 or TRBV12-4 and TRBJ2-6; 8 nucleotides align to TRBD1. The trim removed 8 bases at V and 4 bases at J, leaving 4 bases unmatched. The CDR3 totals 14 residues. Written as DNA, the CDR3 is TGTGCCAGCGCGGACAGGGCCGGGGCCAACGTCCTGACTTTC. Translated: CASADRAGANVLTF.

The V gene is TRBV20-1, the J gene TRBJ2-3; D remains unclear. V lost 0 bases and J lost 10, with 5 bases in between. This CDR3 is built from 10 residues. The V gene's germline CDR1 is DFQATT and CDR2 SNEGSKA (reference sequence). The CDR3 reads CSAREQSQYF. CDR3 coding DNA: TGCAGTGCTAGAGAGCAATCGCAGTATTTT.

This clonotype was picked up a small number of times. V gene TRBV6-5 combines with J gene TRBJ2-3; tentatively, D is TRBD2 (6 bases). The CDR3 is made up of 16 amino acids. Germline CDR1 is MNHEY and CDR2 is SVGAGI. Trimming stripped 0 bases from V and 4 bases from J, with 14 bases between. The chain's CDR3 is CASSYSSGPGADTQYF. The CDR3 nucleotides are TGTGCCAGCAGTTACTCTTCGGGGCCGGGGGCAGATACGCAGTATTTT.

In its sample, this clonotype was seen a few times. The chain carries TRBV20-1 and TRBJ2-7, with 7 bases that match TRBD1. V lost 5 bases and J lost 9; bases outside the gene matches: 7. CDR1 is DFQATT and CDR2 is SNEGSKA in the germline V gene (reference sequence). CDR3 length: 11 amino acids. CDR3 nucleotides: TGCAGTGCTTATTACAGGGGAATGCAGTACTTC. This codes for CSAYYRGMQYF.

This clonotype came up a few times. The chain carries TRBV7-9 and TRBJ2-2; no clear D. V was clipped by 8 bases and J by 1 base, with 14 bases between them. The CDR3 extends over 15 amino acids. Germline V CDR1 and CDR2: SEHNR, FQNEAQ (reference sequence). The CDR3: CASPRPQKNTGELFF. CDR3 coding DNA: TGTGCCAGCCCCCGACCCCAAAAGAACACCGGGGAGCTGTTTTTT.

The CDR3: CASRGTASGANVLTF. In nucleotides, the CDR3 is TGTGCCAGCAGGGGGACAGCCTCTGGGGCCAACGTCCTGACTTTC. The chain couples TRBV3-1 to TRBJ2-6; TRBD1 agrees at 7 bases. Germline V gives CDR1 LGHDT, CDR2 YNNKEL (reference sequence). J lost 0 bases, V lost 6 bases, and 2 bases had no gene match. The CDR3 has 15 amino acids.

The chain couples TRBV6-2 or TRBV6-3 to TRBJ2-7; D unresolved. The CDR3 contains 13 residues. The V gene lost 6 bases and the J gene lost 4 bases, with 13 bases spanning the gap. The germline V gene encodes CDR1 MNHEY and CDR2 SVGEGT. CDR3 amino acids: CASSAQRIYEQYV. The DNA for the CDR3 is TGTGCCAGCAGCGCCCAGCGAATTTACGAGCAGTACGTC.

The chain employs TRBV4-1 and TRBJ1-5; 7 nucleotides agree with TRBD1. Germline V CDR1 and CDR2: MGHRA, YSYEKL. The ends lost 1 base at V and 5 bases at J; junction bases unmatched: 5. This CDR3 comprises 15 residues. The CDR3 DNA reads TGCGCCAGCAGCCAAGCCTCGACAGGGCATCAGCCCCAGCATTTT. Protein product: CASSQASTGHQPQHF.

The J gene is TRBJ2-5, the V gene TRBV19, with D unresolved. Germline V gives CDR1 LNHDA, CDR2 SQIVND (reference sequence). The CDR3 consists of 13 residues. Trimming pared 1 base from V and 5 bases from J, leaving 8 bases between. This chain's CDR3 is CASSIGPSETQYF. The CDR3 DNA reads TGTGCCAGTAGTATAGGGCCTTCGGAGACCCAGTACTTC.